Below, 18 T cell receptor beta chains from the same sample are listed, as sequenced in a study of blood T cell repertoires in COVID-19. Produced via immunoSEQ multiplex PCR; TCRdb's table is partial and in-frame only. The table lists 35,000 to 45,000 clones, around 86% of them singletons, with around 0.43% in the top ten. Specimen: peripheral blood. Receptors were obtained from a human donor in a cohort sampled during active COVID-19.

This sequence joins TRBV19 and TRBJ1-1; 8 bases are shared with TRBD1. V shed 6 bases and J 3 bases; nucleotides not matched to a gene: 12. The germline V gene encodes CDR1 LNHDA and CDR2 SQIVND (reference sequence). The CDR3 sequence is 16 residues long. The DNA for the CDR3 is TGTGCCAGTAGGACAGACAGGGGCGTCAGTTACACTGAAGCTTTCTTT. Translation gives CASRTDRGVSYTEAFF.

This clone is a singleton in its sample. The chain couples TRBV19 to TRBJ2-7; D perhaps matches TRBD1 (5 bases). The CDR3 has 14 amino acids. Per the germline V gene, CDR1 is LNHDA and CDR2 is SQIVND (reference sequence). The V end lost 3 bases, the J end lost 2 bases, and 11 bases lay between the germline ends. In DNA, the CDR3 is TGTGCCAGTAGTATTGAGGACAAAGCCTACGAGCAGTACTTC. This codes for CASSIEDKAYEQYF.

The rearrangement joins TRBV9 to TRBJ2-7, with TRBD1 matching 7 bases. The V gene end was trimmed by 3 bases and the J gene end by 0 bases; junction bases not matched to a gene: 3. The CDR3 contains 14 residues. The germline gives CDR1 SGDLS, CDR2 YYNGEE. The CDR3 sequence is CASSDRDSSYEQYF. In DNA form, the CDR3 reads TGTGCCAGCAGCGACCGGGACAGCTCCTACGAGCAGTACTTC.

The chain has TRBV2 and TRBJ2-7; TRBD2 matches 8 bases. Germline V gene lookup returns CDR1 SNHLY and CDR2 FYNNEI. The CDR3 is made up of 15 amino acids. The junction had 4 bases not matched to a gene; V was cut back by 1 base and J by 2 bases. The CDR3 is CASSEVGSGAYEQYF. In DNA, the CDR3 is TGTGCCAGCAGTGAAGTAGGTAGCGGGGCCTACGAGCAGTACTTC. The full variable domain, its missing parts supplied by reference TRBV2 and TRBJ2-7, is EPEVTQTPSHQVTQMGQEVILRCVPISNHLYFYWYRQILGQKVEFLVSFYNNEISEKSEIFDDQFSVERPDGSNFTLKIRSTKLEDSAMYFCASSEVGSGAYEQYFGPGTRLTVT.

V gene TRBV13 combines with J gene TRBJ2-7; TRBD2 matches 11 bases. This CDR3 is 18 amino acids long. Germline assignment: CDR1 PRHDT and CDR2 FYEKMQ (reference sequence). V lost 4 bases and J lost 7; bases outside the gene matches: 18. The CDR3 reads CASSSSGGRVRLSGEQYF. For the CDR3, the DNA is TGTGCCAGCAGCTCTAGCGGGGGGCGGGTTCGTCTCTCGGGTGAGCAGTACTTC.

The V gene is TRBV19, the J gene TRBJ2-2; D is possibly TRBD1 (5 bases). The CDR3 covers 15 residues. Germline CDR1 LNHDA, CDR2 SQIVND (reference sequence). V dropped 5 bases and J dropped 1 base, with 11 bases sitting between them. The CDR3 DNA is TGTGCCAGTAGTGCCGGCAGGGAGAACACCGGGGAGCTGTTTTTT. Translation gives CASSAGRENTGELFF.

The chain uses TRBV6-6 and TRBJ2-7; 9 bases are shared with TRBD2. The CDR3 runs to 15 residues. V trimming: 7 bases; J trimming: 2 bases; junction bases outside the gene matches: 9. Germline CDR1 reads MNHNY; CDR2 reads SVGAGI (reference sequence). CDR3 bases: TGTGCCAGCAAGTCCAGCGGGGGGCCCACCTACGAGCAGTACTTC. Translated: CASKSSGGPTYEQYF.

This sequence joins TRBV28 and TRBJ1-5, with 12 bases aligning to TRBD1. The germline gives CDR1 MDHEN, CDR2 SYDVKM. This CDR3 has 16 residues. V dropped 2 bases and J dropped 5; count of bases not matched to a gene: 4. In DNA form, the CDR3 reads TGTGCCAGCAGTTTAGTGGGACAGGGGGCCCATCAGCCCCAGCATTTT. Protein sequence: CASSLVGQGAHQPQHF.

This clone was seen a handful of times. The chain links TRBV6-2 or TRBV6-3 to TRBJ1-5; D ambiguous. This CDR3 is 13 amino acids long. V lost 0 bases and J lost 6, with 6 bases in between. Germline V gene lookup returns CDR1 MNHEY and CDR2 SVGEGT. CDR3 protein: CASSYSRSQPQHF. For the CDR3, the DNA is TGTGCCAGCAGTTACTCGAGGTCTCAGCCCCAGCATTTT.

The chain carries TRBV5-4 and TRBJ1-2, with 9 bases that match TRBD1. V shed 4 bases and J 4 bases; nucleotides not matched to a gene: 5. The CDR3 totals 14 residues. The germline CDR1 and CDR2 sequences are SGHNT and YYREEE (reference sequence). The CDR3 here is CASSRVDRGYGYTF. Here the CDR3 DNA reads TGTGCCAGCAGCAGAGTGGACAGGGGCTATGGCTACACCTTC. The variable domain in full, with the rest retrieved from reference TRBV5-4 and TRBJ1-2, is ETGVTQSPTHLIKTRGQQVTLRCSSQSGHNTVSWYQQALGQGPQFIFQYYREEENGRGNFPPRFSGLQFPNYSSELNVNALELDDSALYLCASSRVDRGYGYTFGSGTRLTVV.

In its sample, this clone was seen a few times. J is TRBJ1-2 and V is TRBV4-3; no clear D. The germline V gene encodes CDR1 LGHNA and CDR2 YSLEER. Trimming removed 4 bases from V and 4 bases from J, with 13 bases in between. The CDR3 sequence is 14 residues long. As DNA, the CDR3 is TGCGCCAGCAGCCCGCAGCGGGGTAGCTATGGCTACACCTTC. Translation gives CASSPQRGSYGYTF.

This chain joins TRBV4-3 and TRBJ1-2; 7 positions match TRBD1. The CDR3 is made up of 16 amino acids. Germline CDR1 reads LGHNA; CDR2 reads YSLEER. After removal of 3 bases from V and 2 bases from J, the junction contained 9 bases not matched to a gene. The CDR3 nucleotides read TGCGCCAGCAGCCAGTCAACCGGGACAGACAACTATGGCTACACCTTC. Translated, it gives CASSQSTGTDNYGYTF.

The J gene is TRBJ1-1, the V gene TRBV19; D remains ambiguous. The CDR3 runs 14 residues. Germline lookup yields CDR1 LNHDA and CDR2 SQIVND (reference sequence). V lost 9 bases and J lost 0, with 14 bases in between. The CDR3 spells CASGKGAVNTEAFF. CDR3 coding DNA: TGTGCCAGCGGCAAAGGCGCGGTGAACACTGAAGCTTTCTTT.

The chain joins TRBV14 to TRBJ2-7, with D possibly matching TRBD1 (5 bases). Per the germline V gene, CDR1 is SGHDN and CDR2 is FVKESK. Trimming stripped 3 bases from V and 1 base from J, with 10 bases between. The CDR3 is made up of 14 amino acids. CDR3 amino acids: CASSQYQGSYEQYF. In DNA form, the CDR3 reads TGTGCCAGCAGCCAGTACCAGGGATCCTACGAGCAGTACTTC.

The V call is TRBV29-1, the J call TRBJ2-7, with a possible D match to TRBD1 (6 bases). Per germline, CDR1 SQVTM and CDR2 ANQGSEA. Trimming took off 7 bases at V and 4 bases at J, with 11 bases between the two ends. The CDR3 spans 11 residues. CDR3 loop: CSAKQGYEQYF. For the CDR3, the DNA is TGCAGCGCTAAACAGGGTTACGAGCAGTACTTC.

The rearrangement joins TRBV5-6 to TRBJ2-7, with 10 bases identical to TRBD1. The CDR3 is 14 amino acids. Trimming cost V 4 bases and J 3 bases; bases outside gene matches: 4. Germline V gene lookup returns CDR1 SGHDT and CDR2 YYEEEE. CDR3 DNA: TGTGCCAGCAGCCCCTGGGACAGGGGCTACGAGCAGTACTTC. It encodes CASSPWDRGYEQYF.

The CDR3 protein is CASSYRTLFRDREGSPLHF. The CDR3 region has the DNA TGTGCCAGCAGCTACCGAACCTTATTCCGGGACAGGGAAGGATCACCCCTCCACTTT. This chain joins TRBV13 and TRBJ1-6, with TRBD1 matching over 9 bases. Germline CDR1 reads PRHDT; CDR2 reads FYEKMQ (reference sequence). CDR3 length: 19 residues. The ends lost 4 bases at V and 10 bases at J; junction bases unmatched: 20.

This chain joins TRBV15 and TRBJ2-7; D is undetermined. The CDR3 spans 15 residues. The V gene's germline CDR1 is LNHNV and CDR2 YYDKDF (reference sequence). Trimming shortened V by 3 bases and J by 5 bases, and 17 bases separated the two germline ends. The CDR3 sequence is CATSSQEPPQDEQYF. CDR3 nucleotide sequence: TGTGCCACCAGCAGTCAGGAACCCCCTCAGGACGAGCAGTACTTC.